The source of this T cell receptor beta chain is a study of a mutant IDH1 vaccine in newly diagnosed glioma. Across the whole study: Those enrolled had earlier been treated with radiotherapy, temozolomide, or both, mostly both. Week 35 held visit V12, while week 47 held visit V13.

The sample's time point: week 47, end of study. In the vaccine, a single dose held 300 ug of the mutant IDH1 20-mer peptide, along with topical imiquimod. Scheduled for weeks 1, 3, 5, 7, 11, 15, 19 and 23, eight vaccinations were given to patients. Newly diagnosed WHO grade 3 or 4 IDH1-mutant, ATRX-lost astrocytomas were identified in the donors. Clones were read by immunoSEQ multiplex PCR, and TCRdb kept only the in-frame ones, dropping some. The table has 55,000 to 65,000 clones, roughly 76% seen once; the top ten hold roughly 5%. This clone appeared a few times. The antigen remains unidentified. The sequence derives from a man between 45 and 60 years old with glioma. The sequences come from PBMCs, collected from a glioma patient whose treatment included an IDH1 peptide vaccine.

This chain's CDR3 is CASSMGQGGFEAFF. Here the CDR3 DNA reads TGTGCCAGTAGTATGGGGCAGGGGGGATTTGAAGCTTTCTTT. The chain joins TRBV19 to TRBJ1-1; 7 bases fit TRBD1. The CDR3 totals 14 residues. Germline CDR1 LNHDA, CDR2 SQIVND (reference sequence). V shed 3 bases and J 7 bases; nucleotides not matched to a gene: 8.